Presented here are 22 T cell receptor beta chains from one specimen sequenced in a study of PD-1 blockade in mismatch repair-deficient tumors (dated by TCRdb to the late 2010s). Libraries were constructed by the immunoSEQ multiplex PCR assay. In TCRdb, the immuneACCESS table is reduced to in-frame sequences with V and J assigned. These tables do not hold every clone; where another copy was compared, an unresolved V gene accounts for under half, and the others remain unexplained. In this sample the table shows approximately 50,000 clones, approximately 80% of which occur a single time. The ten largest clones capture around 3.4% of the sample. The sample in question was peripheral blood, obtained 4 weeks after starting pembrolizumab. The origin of the receptors is an adult with mismatch repair-deficient cancer.

In DNA form, the CDR3 reads TGTGCCAGCAGTTACACAGACCAAGAGACCCAGTACTTC. This gives the protein CASSYTDQETQYF. This chain connects TRBV6-5 to TRBJ2-5, with unresolved D. This CDR3 spans 13 amino acids. V shed 2 bases and J shed 0 bases, with 4 bases lying between them. CDR1 is MNHEY and CDR2 is SVGAGI in the germline V gene.

This clone came up once. The V gene is TRBV5-1, the J gene TRBJ2-7; 10 bases are a match to TRBD2. The V gene's germline CDR1 is SGHRS and CDR2 YFSETQ. Trimming removed 2 bases from V and 0 bases from J; junction bases left unmatched: 2. The CDR3 extends over 15 amino acids. The CDR3 protein is CASSLRTSGSYEQYF. The DNA for the CDR3 is TGCGCCAGCAGCTTAAGGACTAGCGGCTCCTACGAGCAGTACTTC.

The chain carries TRBV2 and TRBJ1-1; D is undetermined. The CDR3 length is 14 residues. V was pared by 7 bases and J by 0 bases, with 12 bases between. Germline V gives CDR1 SNHLY, CDR2 FYNNEI. CDR3 bases: TGTGCCAGCATGGAGGGTTTTTTGAACACTGAAGCTTTCTTT. It encodes CASMEGFLNTEAFF.

The V and J genes are TRBV9 and TRBJ2-1; 11 positions match TRBD2. V lost 3 bases and J lost 4; bases outside the gene matches: 6. Germline V CDR1 and CDR2: SGDLS, YYNGEE. This CDR3 is built from 16 residues. The CDR3 sequence is CASSGSGTSGYNEQFF. CDR3 in DNA: TGTGCCAGCAGCGGTTCCGGGACTAGCGGTTACAATGAGCAGTTCTTC.

The rearrangement uses TRBV5-3 and TRBJ1-1; D call uncertain. TRBV5-3 is placed among ORFs of uncertain function. Trimming removed 0 bases at V and 5 bases at J, with 5 bases between. The CDR3 loop spans 12 amino acids. DNA for the CDR3: TGTGCCAGAAGCTTGGTCCTAACTGAAGCTTTCTTT. Protein: CARSLVLTEAFF.

The V gene is TRBV10-1, the J gene TRBJ2-1; D remains unclear. CDR3 length equals 14 residues. Germline values: CDR1 WNHNN, CDR2 SYGVQD (reference sequence). Trimming took off 6 bases at V and 6 bases at J, with 15 bases between the two ends. Here the CDR3 reads CASSPSLQVNEQFF. The CDR3 nucleotides read TGCGCCAGCAGCCCTAGTCTCCAGGTCAATGAGCAGTTCTTC.

The chain couples TRBV5-6 to TRBJ1-5; D unclear. CDR3 length: 14 residues. Germline V lookup: CDR1 SGHDT, CDR2 YYEEEE. V dropped 1 base and J dropped 2 bases, with 7 bases sitting between them. The CDR3 here is CASSLWGGNQPQHF. In DNA form, the CDR3 reads TGTGCCAGCAGCTTGTGGGGTGGCAATCAGCCCCAGCATTTT. Looking up the rest from reference TRBV5-6 and TRBJ1-5 gives the full variable domain: DAGVTQSPTHLIKTRGQQVTLRCSPKSGHDTVSWYQQALGQGPQFIFQYYEEEERQRGNFPDRFSGHQFPNYSSELNVNALLLGDSALYLCASSLWGGNQPQHFGDGTRLSIL.

This clone was picked up one time. V is TRBV19 and J is TRBJ1-2; 7 bases line up with TRBD1. CDR1 LNHDA and CDR2 SQIVND come from the germline V gene (reference sequence). V trimming: 2 bases; J trimming: 7 bases; junction bases outside the gene matches: 10. This CDR3 comprises 15 residues. The DNA of the CDR3 is TGTGCCAGTAGTATACAGGCACGGGACAGAATTGGCTACACCTTC. This translates into CASSIQARDRIGYTF.

The chain is built from TRBV2 and TRBJ2-5, with D unclear. V was cut by 5 bases and J by 5 bases, with 9 bases left in between. Germline V lookup: CDR1 SNHLY, CDR2 FYNNEI. The CDR3 loop spans 12 amino acids. The CDR3 bases are TGTGCCAGCAGTTTGGGTCGGGAGACCCAGTACTTC. Protein product: CASSLGRETQYF.

The chain combines TRBV7-2 with TRBJ2-1, with D possibly TRBD1 on 6 matching bases. V lost 6 bases and J lost 0, with 12 bases in between. Germline V gives CDR1 SGHTA, CDR2 FQGNSA. The CDR3 length is 15 residues. The CDR3 DNA is TGTGCCAGCAGACAGGACAGCAACTCCTACAATGAGCAGTTCTTC. It translates to CASRQDSNSYNEQFF.

The CDR3 DNA reads TGTGCCAGCCCGAGGGCAGGGGGTAATGTCGGCTACACCTTC. This codes for CASPRAGGNVGYTF. The chain combines TRBV6-4 with TRBJ1-2, with 7 bases aligning to TRBD1. The germline gives CDR1 MRHNA, CDR2 SNTAGT. The J segment lost 8 bases and the V segment lost 8 bases, leaving 14 bases of the junction unmatched. CDR3 size: 14 residues.

The chain employs TRBV11-3 and TRBJ1-2, with 9 positions matching TRBD1. J gave up 4 bases and V 5 bases, and 8 bases lay outside the gene matches. Germline V gene sequence: CDR1 SGHNT, CDR2 YENEEA. CDR3 length equals 15 residues. CDR3 sequence: CASSATTGGGYGYTF. DNA of the CDR3: TGTGCCAGCAGCGCCACAACAGGGGGCGGCTATGGCTACACCTTC.

The chain has TRBV5-1 and TRBJ2-7; 10 nucleotides agree with TRBD2. Trimming at V came to 2 bases and at J to 5 bases, leaving 7 bases not matched to a gene. Looked up from germline, CDR1 is SGHRS and CDR2 is YFSETQ. This CDR3 spans 15 amino acids. The CDR3 nucleotides read TGCGCCAGCAGCTTAGGAGCGGGAGGGGCCCACGAGCAGTACTTC. Its translation: CASSLGAGGAHEQYF.

This chain uses TRBV25-1 with TRBJ2-1, with 8 bases aligning to TRBD1. Germline CDR1 and CDR2: MGHDK and SYGVNS. This CDR3 is built from 17 residues. V was clipped by 3 bases and J by 1 base; unmatched bases: 8. The CDR3 DNA reads TGTGCCAGCAGTGAGTCGACAGGGGTCAGTTCCTACAATGAGCAGTTCTTC. Translation gives CASSESTGVSSYNEQFF. The full variable domain, with the rest looked up from reference TRBV25-1 and TRBJ2-1, is EADIYQTPRYLVIGTGKKITLECSQTMGHDKMYWYQQDPGMELHLIHYSYGVNSTEKGDLSSESTVSRIRTEHFPLTLESARPSHTSQYLCASSESTGVSSYNEQFFGPGTRLTVL.

This clone is medium-sized. This chain joins TRBV4-1 and TRBJ1-1; D might be TRBD1 (5 bases). The V end lost 5 bases, the J end lost 4 bases, and 17 bases lay between the germline ends. The CDR3 length is 15 residues. CDR1 is MGHRA and CDR2 is YSYEKL in the germline V gene. DNA for the CDR3: TGCGCCAGCAGCTTCTCCGGGGCTGGGGGCACTGAAGCTTTCTTT. The encoded protein is CASSFSGAGGTEAFF.

This chain uses TRBV19 with TRBJ2-3; 8 bases match TRBD2. Germline CDR1 and CDR2: LNHDA and SQIVND (reference sequence). J gave up 4 bases and V 5 bases, and 5 bases lay outside the gene matches. CDR3 size: 14 residues. The CDR3 sequence: CASSVWTSPDTQYF. The CDR3 DNA reads as TGTGCCAGTAGTGTTTGGACTAGCCCAGATACGCAGTATTTT.

The CDR3 DNA sequence: TGTGCCAGCAGCCCCAGGGCTGGGGCCAACGTCCTGACTTTC. This gives the protein CASSPRAGANVLTF. The gene calls are TRBV7-8 and TRBJ2-6, with D perhaps matching TRBD1 (5 bases). The CDR3 runs 14 residues. Trimming cost V 5 bases and J 2 bases, with 7 bases left between them. Germline CDR1 reads SGHVS; CDR2 reads FQNEAQ.

On this clone: Relative to the germline gene, one junction end is altered; a read error may explain this. This chain links TRBV7-7 with TRBJ2-1, with D uncertain. Germline CDR1 and CDR2: SSHAT and FNYEAQ (reference sequence). This CDR3 has 15 amino acids. The CDR3 bases are TGTGCTAGCAGCCCGCAGAGTAGGTTCGTAAATGAGCAGTTCTTC. It is translated as CASSPQSRFVNEQFF.

The chain uses TRBV9 and TRBJ1-3; D not resolved. CDR1 is SGDLS and CDR2 is YYNGEE in the germline V gene. V lost 4 bases to trimming and J lost 0 bases, with 17 bases between them. This CDR3 has 17 residues. CDR3 sequence: CASSFREVQSSGNTIYF. The CDR3 bases are TGTGCCAGCAGCTTTAGAGAGGTACAAAGCTCTGGAAACACCATATATTTT.

The chain uses TRBV11-2 and TRBJ2-2; 8 nucleotides agree with TRBD1. The CDR3 length is 15 residues. Trimming took 5 bases from V and 7 from J; bases not matched to a gene: 9. The germline V gene encodes CDR1 SGHAT and CDR2 FQNNGV. The DNA for the CDR3 is TGTGCCAGCAGCCAAGACCAGGGGGCGAACGGGGAGCTGTTTTTT. Protein sequence: CASSQDQGANGELFF.

The chain recombines TRBV11-3 with TRBJ2-1, with TRBD2 as a possible D gene (6 bases). V gave up 3 bases and J gave up 3 bases, with 12 bases separating them. Germline V gene lookup returns CDR1 SGHNT and CDR2 YENEEA. The CDR3 has 15 residues. CDR3 coding DNA: TGTGCCAGCAGCTTGGGCGGGATGGTCTACAATGAGCAGTTCTTC. Encoded protein: CASSLGGMVYNEQFF.

This clone was picked up a small number of times. The chain has TRBV15 and TRBJ2-7; TRBD2 might be the D (6 bases). Germline CDR1 LNHNV, CDR2 YYDKDF (reference sequence). Trimming removed 5 bases from V and 5 bases from J, with 13 bases in between. The CDR3 totals 13 residues. This CDR3 is CATSGGGNHEQYF. The CDR3 DNA reads as TGTGCCACCAGCGGGGGAGGCAACCACGAGCAGTACTTC.